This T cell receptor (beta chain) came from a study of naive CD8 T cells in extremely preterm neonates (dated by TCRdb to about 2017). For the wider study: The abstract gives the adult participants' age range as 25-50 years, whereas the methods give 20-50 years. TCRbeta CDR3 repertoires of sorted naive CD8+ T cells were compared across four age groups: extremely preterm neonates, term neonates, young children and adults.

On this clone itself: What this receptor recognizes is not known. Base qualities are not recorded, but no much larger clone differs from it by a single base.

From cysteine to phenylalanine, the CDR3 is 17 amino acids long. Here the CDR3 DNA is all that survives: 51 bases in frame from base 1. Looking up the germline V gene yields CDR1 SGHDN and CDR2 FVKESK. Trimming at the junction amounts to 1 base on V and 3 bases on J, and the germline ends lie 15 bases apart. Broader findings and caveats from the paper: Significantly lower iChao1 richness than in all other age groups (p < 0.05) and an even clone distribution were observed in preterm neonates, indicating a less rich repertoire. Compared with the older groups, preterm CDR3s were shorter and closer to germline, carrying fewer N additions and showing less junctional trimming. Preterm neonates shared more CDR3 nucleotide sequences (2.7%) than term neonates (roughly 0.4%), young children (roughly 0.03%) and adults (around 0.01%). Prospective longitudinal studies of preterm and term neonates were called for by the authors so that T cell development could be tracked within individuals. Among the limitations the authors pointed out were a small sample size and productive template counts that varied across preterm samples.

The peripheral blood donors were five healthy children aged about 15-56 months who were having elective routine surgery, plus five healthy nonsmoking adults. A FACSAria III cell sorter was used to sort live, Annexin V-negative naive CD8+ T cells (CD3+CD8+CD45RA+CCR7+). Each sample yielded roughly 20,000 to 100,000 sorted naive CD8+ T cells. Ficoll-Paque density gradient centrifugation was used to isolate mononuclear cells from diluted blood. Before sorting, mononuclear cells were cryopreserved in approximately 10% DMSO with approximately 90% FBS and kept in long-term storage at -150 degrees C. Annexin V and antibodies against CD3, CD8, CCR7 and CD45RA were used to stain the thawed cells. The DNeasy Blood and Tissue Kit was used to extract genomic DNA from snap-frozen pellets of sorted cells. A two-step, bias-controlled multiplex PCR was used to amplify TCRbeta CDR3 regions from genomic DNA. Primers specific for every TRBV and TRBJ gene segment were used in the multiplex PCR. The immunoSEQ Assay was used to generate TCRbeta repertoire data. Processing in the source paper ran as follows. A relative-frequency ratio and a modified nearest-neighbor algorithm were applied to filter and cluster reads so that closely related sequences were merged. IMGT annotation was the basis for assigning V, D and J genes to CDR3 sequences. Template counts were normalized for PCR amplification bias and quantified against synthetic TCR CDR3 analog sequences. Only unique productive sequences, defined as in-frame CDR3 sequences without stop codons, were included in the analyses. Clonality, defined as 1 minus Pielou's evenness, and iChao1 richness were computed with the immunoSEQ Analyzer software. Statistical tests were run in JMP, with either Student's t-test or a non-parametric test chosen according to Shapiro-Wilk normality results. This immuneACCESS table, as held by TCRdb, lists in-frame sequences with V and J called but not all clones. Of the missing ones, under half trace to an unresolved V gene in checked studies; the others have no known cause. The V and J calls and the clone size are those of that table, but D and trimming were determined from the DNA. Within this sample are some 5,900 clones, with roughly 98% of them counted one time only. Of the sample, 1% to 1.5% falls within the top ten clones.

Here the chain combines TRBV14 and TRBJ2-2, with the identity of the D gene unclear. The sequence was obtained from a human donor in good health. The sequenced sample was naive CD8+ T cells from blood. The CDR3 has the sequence CASSQVRMGLHTGELFF. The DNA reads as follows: TGTGCCAGCAGCCAAGTTAGGATGGGCCTGCACACCGGGGAGCTGTTTTTT.